Each of the 8 T cell receptor beta chains below was sequenced from the same sample in a study of human CD8 memory T cell subsets. By UMI-labeled 5' RACE, the TCR beta libraries were made. TCRdb reprocessed the 5' RACE reads and keeps a single row for each CDR3 protein, giving no DNA. Listed are about 6,500 distinct CDR3 sequences; 21% falls within the top ten. TPEX cells were exhausted-like CCR7+ PD-1+ TIGIT+ early memory CD8+ T cells. The sequencing sample was made of CD8+ T cells from PBMCs. The receptors stem from a human donor in good health.

CDR3 sequence: CASSIDWSTVGSEQFF. The chain joins TRBV19 to TRBJ2-1; TCRdb proposes TRBD1, but this gene call is untestable without DNA. CDR1 and CDR2 from the germline V gene are LNHDA and SQIVND (reference sequence). CDR3 length: 16 residues.

The chain carries TRBV6-5 and TRBJ2-1; TCRdb designates TRBD2, a call that cannot be tested without DNA. This CDR3 comprises 15 residues. In germline, CDR1 is MNHEY, CDR2 SVGAGI. CDR3 region: CASSYSGGSHNEQFF.

The chain employs TRBV28 and TRBJ2-4; no DNA is available, so the TRBD2 call from TCRdb remains unchecked. The CDR3 sequence is 17 residues long. The germline gives CDR1 MDHEN, CDR2 SYDVKM. CDR3 amino acids: CASRPRLAGLAKNIQYF.

According to its frequency, this clonotype is medium-sized (0.01 to 0.1%). V usage is TRBV29-1 and J usage is TRBJ2-7; the D call from TCRdb, TRBD1, cannot be confirmed without DNA. The CDR3 runs to 13 residues. Germline V gene sequence: CDR1 SQVTM, CDR2 ANQGSEA. The CDR3 region is CSVEVGTGYEQYF.

The chain employs TRBV20-1 and TRBJ2-5; absent DNA, TCRdb's TRBD1 call cannot be checked. The CDR3 spans 15 residues. In germline, CDR1 is DFQATT, CDR2 SNEGSKA (reference sequence). CDR3 residues: CSARDPGKANSAQYF.

The chain uses TRBV20-1 and TRBJ2-3; TCRdb outputs TRBD2, but without DNA this stays unchecked. The CDR3 covers 15 residues. Germline lookup yields CDR1 DFQATT and CDR2 SNEGSKA (reference sequence). The CDR3: CSASVAGTSTDTQYF.

This chain joins TRBV12-3 or TRBV12-4 and TRBJ1-4; TCRdb's D call, TRBD1, is unchecked because there is no DNA. CDR3 size: 15 residues. CDR3 region: CASSPRDRGNEKLFF.

J is TRBJ2-2 and V is TRBV28; there is no DNA to check the TCRdb D call of TRBD1. The V gene's germline CDR1 is MDHEN and CDR2 SYDVKM. This CDR3 region has 18 residues. Here the CDR3 reads CASSLEGPGQTNTGELFF.